This T cell receptor beta chain derives from a study of T cells after yellow fever vaccination. The table lists this clonotype with a few counts. Trimming took off 6 bases at V and 4 bases at J, with 9 bases between the two ends. This CDR3 spans 13 amino acids. The germline V gene has CDR1 KGHDR and CDR2 SFDVKD. TCRdb re-derived calls from the 5' RACE reads in MiXCR, one entry per CDR3 protein. The profile shows about 300,000 distinct CDR3 sequences, around 10% of them singletons. The input for sequencing was CD4+ T cells sorted from PBMCs, taken 5 days after the yellow fever booster vaccination. This receptor was obtained from a man younger than 30 who received the YFV17D yellow fever vaccine. This sequence joins TRBV24-1 and TRBJ1-5; D is ambiguous. CDR3 DNA sequence: TGTGCCACCAGTATCCGGGAAAATCAGCCCCAGCATTTT. Protein: CATSIRENQPQHF.